This TCR beta chain was captured by sequencing in a study of Graves' ophthalmopathy and Graves' hyperthyroidism (dated 2018 in TCRdb). Broadly, across the study: Peripheral blood was collected at initial diagnosis, before any treatment. The study used TCR beta repertoire signatures to distinguish Graves' ophthalmopathy from Graves' hyperthyroidism and to predict progression to ophthalmopathy. In total, approximately 130 blood samples were TCR-sequenced: 40 to 45 ophthalmopathy, under 80 hyperthyroidism and some 17 hyperthyroidism-to-ophthalmopathy patients. To explore V-J signatures that separate ophthalmopathy from hyperthyroidism, a discovery set of about a hundred patients was enrolled, consisting of about 43 with ophthalmopathy and roughly 59 with stable hyperthyroidism. An independent validation cohort comprised some 19 hyperthyroidism patients and over 15 patients who later progressed from hyperthyroidism to ophthalmopathy. In five or six hyperthyroidism patients, the T-cell repertoire of thyroid tissue was compared with the T-cell repertoire of blood. Once sampling was done, hyperthyroidism patients were given methimazole at a starting dose of 30 mg daily, while ophthalmopathy patients were given high-dose intravenous methylprednisolone. What the study reported, not specific to this receptor: Sample size was not predetermined statistically, and investigators were not blinded to group allocation. Most of the expanded thyroid clonotypes with a frequency above 0.001 were also detected in blood, and it was suggested that the thyroid immune response may be reflected by blood repertoires. In cross-validation, the 13-signature model distinguished ophthalmopathy from stable hyperthyroidism with around 86% sensitivity and 81% to 82% specificity, while in the test set the corresponding values were about 80% and 75%. In validation, the model predicted ophthalmopathy progression with 70.59% sensitivity and 72.22% specificity; some twelve predicted patients were CT-confirmed with GO in a median of approximately 6.2 months.

Ophthalmopathy patients were characterized by moderately to severely active disease, a Clinical Activity Score of at least 3, a NOSPECS grade of at least 4, and a disease duration under 3 months. Patients with other autoimmune diseases, uncontrolled infections, pregnancy or lactation were excluded from the study. Clinical symptoms, serum thyroxine, TRAb, thyroid ultrasound and orbital computed tomography formed the basis of the diagnosis. Using Ficoll-Paque density gradient centrifugation, PBMCs were isolated from 8.5 to 10 ml of fresh peripheral blood. Trizol reagent was used to extract the total RNA, and its quality was then checked on an Agilent 2100 Bioanalyzer. Between the V and J ends, shortened by 7 bases and 3 bases respectively, the junction contains 16 bases. The germline V gene gives CDR1 as SQVTM and CDR2 as ANQGSEA. The cysteine opens and the phenylalanine closes a CDR3 of 13 amino acids. Only the CDR3 region is kept as DNA, spanning 39 bases read in frame from base 1.

For repertoire sequencing, the TCR beta CDR3 regions were amplified from RNA transcripts. The first round was an RT-PCR using HTBI primers with the Qiagen OneStep RT-PCR kit, and this first round was followed by a second-round multiplex PCR, then size selection and purification. Sequencing of the libraries was carried out on an Illumina HiSeq2000 in paired-end mode with 100 bp reads. In the authors' own workflow: SOAPnuke was used to process the reads, removing any read that contained adapters or uncalled bases, had a mean Phred below 15, or lacked an exact match to the constant primer or identifier. COPE v1.2.5 was used to merge the high-quality paired reads. Each unique nucleotide sequence was treated as a clonotype, and MiTCR v1.1 was used to align the clonotypes to the IMGT TRB V, D and J references. The analysis was limited to V-J combinations with a frequency above 0.0001, which together covered 99.2% of repertoires. A TCR clonal expansion and chaos score per V-J combination was defined as the ratio of F50 clonal expansion to chaos observed in the TCRdist matrix. Welch's t-statistics and random forest were used to reduce features to 10 to 15 V-J combinations, which were fed into a naive Bayes classifier. Thyroid-blood repertoire similarity was quantified with the Morisita-Horn index. Starting from the raw public reads, TCRdb applied fastp trimming at Q25, assembled clones with MiXCR and retained in-frame beta chains. Entries that share a CDR3 protein sequence are merged under the most common genes and DNA. The V and J calls reflect TCRdb's pipeline rather than the authors' work. Here the sample has approximately 41,000 distinct CDR3 sequences; about 50% occur a single time. Roughly 18% of the sample comes from the top ten.

This clonotype is assessed as medium-sized (0.01 to 0.1%). Its antigen has not been determined. Within one base of it there is no much larger clone, and no base qualities were kept. The chain employs TRBV29-1 and TRBJ2-7; the D gene is perhaps TRBD1, on 6 matching bases. The specimen sequenced was peripheral blood. This clonotype was obtained from an adult man with Graves' ophthalmopathy. CDR3 protein: CSATGHSFYEQYF. The nucleotides read TGCAGCGCAACGGGACACTCGTTCTACGAGCAGTACTTC.